This is a list of T cell receptor beta chains from one sample in a study of beta chain features in type 1 diabetes. Produced via immunoSEQ multiplex PCR; TCRdb's table is partial and in-frame only. The profile covers more than 85,000 clones, with 30% to 50% appearing a single time and 0.065% taken by the ten largest. Material: stem cell memory CD4+ T cells from blood. All receptors derive from a woman under 30 in good health. CDR3s include the opening cysteine and the closing phenylalanine or tryptophan. D genes are given only for firm matches. A row's size may be missing; if present it is once, few, many or a size class.

j_gene,abundance,v_gene,d_gene,CDR3nt,CDR3aa
TRBJ2-1,.,TRBV28,TRBD2,TGTGCCAGCAGTTTATTGGGGGGACTAGCGGGAGGTCCGTTCTTC,CASSLLGGLAGGPFF
TRBJ2-2,.,TRBV7-7,TRBD2,TGTGCCAGCAGCCGGACTAGCGGTAACACCGGGGAGCTGTTTTTT,CASSRTSGNTGELFF
TRBJ2-3,.,TRBV27,.,TGTGCCAGCAGGGCGGGACCGCGGCCGGCAGATACGCAGTATTTT,CASRAGPRPADTQYF
TRBJ2-1,.,TRBV7-9,.,TGTGCCAGCAGCTTACAGGGAACCAACTACAATGAGCAGTTCTTC,CASSLQGTNYNEQFF
TRBJ2-3,few,TRBV6-1,TRBD2,TGTGCCAGCAGTATAGCGGGACTAGCGTTGAATACGCAGTATTTT,CASSIAGLALNTQYF
TRBJ1-1,.,TRBV11-2,.,TGTGCCAGCAGTTTTCCTAAAACCAGGGAGAACACTGAAGCTTTCTTT,CASSFPKTRENTEAFF
TRBJ2-1,.,TRBV7-9,TRBD2,TGTGCCAGCAGCCGACTAGCGGGTGAGCAGTTCTTC,CASSRLAGEQFF
TRBJ2-1,.,TRBV6-1,TRBD1,TGTGCCAGCAGTGAAGCGGACAGGGAGTCCTACAATGAGCAGTTCTTC,CASSEADRESYNEQFF
TRBJ2-1,.,TRBV5-1,.,TGCGCCAGCAGCCTGGGGGTTTTTGGGGGGAATGAGCAGTTCTTC,CASSLGVFGGNEQFF
TRBJ1-1,.,TRBV4-1,.,TGCGCCAGCAGCCAAAACACCCTAGGAGGAGCTTTCTTT,CASSQNTLGGAFF
TRBJ2-4,.,TRBV6-6,.,TGTGCCAGCAGTTTGCAGGGAATAAGGTACTTC,CASSLQGIRYF
TRBJ2-1,.,TRBV7-3,.,TGTGCCAGCAGCTTAGGGGCGGGACGCAAAAACGGCTCCTACAATGAGCAGTTCTTC,CASSLGAGRKNGSYNEQFF
TRBJ1-2,.,TRBV5-4,.,TGTGCCAGCAGCCAAGTACTAGGTGGAAACTATGGCTACACCTTC,CASSQVLGGNYGYTF
TRBJ2-5,.,TRBV18,.,TGTGCCAGCTCACTAAACCAGCAAGAGACCCAGTACTTC,CASSLNQQETQYF
TRBJ1-2,.,TRBV23-1,.,TGCGCCAGCAGTCCAGGACACCTAGGCTACACCTTC,CASSPGHLGYTF
TRBJ2-2,few,TRBV6-6,.,TGTGCCAGCAGTTACCGCGGCGGGGAGCTGTTTTTT,CASSYRGGELFF
TRBJ1-4,.,TRBV28,TRBD1,TGTGCCAGCAGGACGACAGGGGCTGGTGAAAAACTGTTTTTT,CASRTTGAGEKLFF
TRBJ2-1,.,TRBV7-2,TRBD1,TGTGCCAGCAGCCGGGACAGATACAATGAGCAGTTCTTC,CASSRDRYNEQFF
TRBJ2-5,.,TRBV6-1,.,TGTGCCAGCAGTGAAGGATGGGTAATAGCCTTCGACTTC,CASSEGWVIAFDF
TRBJ1-1,few,TRBV5-1,TRBD1,TGCGCCAGCAGCTTAAGGGGGCGAAGCACTGAAGCTTTCTTT,CASSLRGRSTEAFF
TRBJ2-5,.,TRBV5-6,TRBD1,TGTGCCAGCAGCTCCTACCGTGGACAGGCACAAGAGACCCAGTACTTC,CASSSYRGQAQETQYF
TRBJ2-2,.,TRBV27,TRBD1,TGTGCCAGCAGTGTCATGGACAGGGCCGGGGAGCTGTTTTTT,CASSVMDRAGELFF
TRBJ1-5,.,TRBV6-6,TRBD1,TGTGCCAGCAGCCCCACGACAGGGAGCAATCAGCCCCAGCATTTT,CASSPTTGSNQPQHF
TRBJ2-4,.,TRBV19,.,TGTGCCAGTAGCCCCGACAGATCGGTAAACATTCAGTACTTC,CASSPDRSVNIQYF
TRBJ2-7,.,TRBV30,TRBD2,TGTGCCTGGAGTAACGCACGGGGACTAGCGGTCTACGAGCAGTACTTC,CAWSNARGLAVYEQYF
TRBJ2-3,.,TRBV28,.,TGTGCCAGCAGCTATTCTTGGGACACCACTAGCACAGATACGCAGTATTTT,CASSYSWDTTSTDTQYF
TRBJ2-3,few,TRBV6-5,.,TGTGCCAGCAGTGCGAAAGGGGTAACAGATACGCAGTATTTT,CASSAKGVTDTQYF
TRBJ2-3,.,TRBV4-1,.,TGCGCCAGCAGCCAAGACCCCAGGGATACGCAGTATTTT,CASSQDPRDTQYF
TRBJ1-2,few,TRBV30,TRBD1,TGTGCCTGGAGTCCAGGGGGCCACGAGGTTAAAGGCTACACCTTC,CAWSPGGHEVKGYTF
TRBJ1-4,.,TRBV20-1,.,TGCAGTGCTAGGCGGGGTAAAAAACTGTTTTTT,CSARRGKKLFF
TRBJ2-7,.,TRBV7-8,.,TGTGCCAGCAGCGCTAGGCGGGGTTTCTACGAGCAGTACTTC,CASSARRGFYEQYF
TRBJ1-3,once,TRBV7-9,.,TGTGCCAGCAGCTTAGACTTTTCCCACTCTGGAAACACCATATATTTT,CASSLDFSHSGNTIYF
TRBJ2-4,few,TRBV28,.,TGTGCCAGCAGTTTATTCCCAGGCCGGGAAGCCAAAAACATTCAGTACTTC,CASSLFPGREAKNIQYF
TRBJ2-1,few,TRBV5-1,.,TGCGCCAGCAGCTTGGCACAGGGCTCCTACAATGAGCAGTTCTTC,CASSLAQGSYNEQFF
TRBJ2-5,few,TRBV18,.,TGTGCCAGCTCATTTCAGGCGGAGACCCAGTACTTC,CASSFQAETQYF
TRBJ2-7,few,TRBV6-6,TRBD1,TGTGCCAGCAGTAAGGGACAGGGAGTAAACGAGCAGTACTTC,CASSKGQGVNEQYF